The 23 T cell receptor beta chains below all came from one sample that was sequenced in a study of shared clonotypes between healthy human individuals. Only in-frame clones appear in the TCRdb table, and some are missing; sequencing was by immunoSEQ multiplex PCR. The sample comprises roughly 1,600,000 clones, around 98.5% of which are singletons, and 0.3% to 0.45% rests with the top ten. The sequencing input was naive CD4+ T cells sorted from blood. Subset in this sample: CD45RA+ positively selected. All receptors derive from a man aged 30 to 39 in good health.

This clone was seen once. This chain joins TRBV7-9 and TRBJ2-3; 7 bases map to TRBD1. V lost 5 bases to trimming and J lost 4 bases; unmatched junction nucleotides: 9. Germline assignment: CDR1 SEHNR and CDR2 FQNEAQ (reference sequence). CDR3 length: 15 residues. The CDR3 DNA reads as TGTGCCAGCAGCCGTGACAGGGCCGGGGCAGATACGCAGTATTTT. This translates into CASSRDRAGADTQYF.

The chain joins TRBV7-2 to TRBJ1-5; possible D gene TRBD1, 5 bases. Trimming removed 0 bases from V and 0 bases from J, with 9 bases in between. This CDR3 is built from 16 residues. Germline V gene sequence: CDR1 SGHTA, CDR2 FQGNSA. CDR3 in amino acids: CASSLARQSSNQPQHF. The CDR3 DNA reads as TGTGCCAGCAGCTTAGCCCGACAGTCTAGCAATCAGCCCCAGCATTTT.

V usage is TRBV30 and J usage is TRBJ2-7; D is possibly TRBD2 (5 bases). The CDR3 has 13 residues. CDR1 and CDR2 (germline): GTSNPN, SVGIG (reference sequence). The CDR3 DNA follows: TGTGCACGGAGTTCCAGCGGATACTACGAGCAGTACTTC. Amino acid sequence: CARSSSGYYEQYF.

V and J are TRBV10-3 and TRBJ2-5, with TRBD1 identical over 7 bases. The germline V gene has CDR1 ENHRY and CDR2 SYGVKD. The V segment lost 6 bases and the J segment 4 bases; nucleotides outside the gene matches: 2. CDR3 length: 12 residues. The CDR3 is CAIRTGSETQYF. The CDR3 DNA sequence: TGTGCCATCAGGACAGGGTCAGAGACCCAGTACTTC.

This chain uses TRBV28 with TRBJ2-7; no definite D call. Trimming removed 6 bases at V and 10 bases at J, with 19 bases between. This CDR3 comprises 13 residues. CDR1 is MDHEN and CDR2 is SYDVKM in the germline V gene. CDR3 region: CASSTPSVTQQYF. DNA for the CDR3: TGTGCCAGCAGCACCCCAAGTGTGACCCAACAGTACTTC.

V is TRBV19 and J is TRBJ2-7, with 11 bases fitting TRBD2. The CDR3 totals 13 residues. Germline values: CDR1 LNHDA, CDR2 SQIVND (reference sequence). Unmatched junction bases numbered 3, after V lost 6 bases and J lost 5 bases. CDR3 sequence reads: CASRLAGGHEQYF. CDR3 in DNA: TGTGCCAGTAGGCTAGCGGGAGGCCACGAGCAGTACTTC.

The rearrangement uses TRBV15 and TRBJ1-5; D unresolved. Germline lookup yields CDR1 LNHNV and CDR2 YYDKDF (reference sequence). V was cut by 1 base and J by 6 bases, with 1 base left in between. The CDR3 loop spans 11 amino acids. CDR3 coding DNA: TGTGCCACCAGCAGAGCTCAGCCCCAGCATTTT. This sequence encodes CATSRAQPQHF.

This chain joins TRBV5-5 and TRBJ2-5; a weak D match, TRBD1 (6 bases). The V end was cut by 0 bases, the J end by 5 bases, with 14 bases between. The CDR3 covers 15 residues. Germline lookup yields CDR1 SGHKS and CDR2 YYEKEE (reference sequence). The CDR3 sequence: CASSLDREGSETQYF. The DNA of the CDR3 is TGTGCCAGCAGCTTGGACAGGGAAGGGAGTGAGACCCAGTACTTC. Drawing the rest from reference TRBV5-5 and TRBJ2-5, the complete variable domain is DAGVTQSPTHLIKTRGQQVTLRCSPISGHKSVSWYQQVLGQGPQFIFQYYEKEERGRGNFPDRFSARQFPNYSSELNVNALLLGDSALYLCASSLDREGSETQYFGPGTRLLVL.

The chain couples TRBV6-8 to TRBJ2-7, with TRBD2 identical over 14 bases. The CDR3 loop spans 16 amino acids. CDR1 and CDR2 (germline): MNHGY, SAAAGT. V was pared by 6 bases and J by 5 bases, with 9 bases of the junction left unmatched. CDR3 in amino acids: CASSSGTSGRHNEQYF. CDR3 nucleotides: TGTGCCAGCAGCTCCGGGACTAGCGGGAGACACAACGAGCAGTACTTC.

The chain's CDR3 is CASSSPNLLAKNIQYF. CDR3 DNA: TGCGCCAGCAGCTCACCGAATCTTCTAGCCAAAAACATTCAGTACTTC. This chain connects TRBV5-1 to TRBJ2-4; D call uncertain. Trimming removed 3 bases at V and 0 bases at J, with 13 bases between. The CDR3 sequence is 16 residues long. Germline V gene sequence: CDR1 SGHRS, CDR2 YFSETQ.

The rearrangement joins TRBV18 to TRBJ2-2, with D possibly TRBD2 on 6 matching bases. Deletions cut 6 bases from V and 4 bases from J, with 15 bases between. The CDR3 is made up of 15 amino acids. The germline V gene has CDR1 KGHSH and CDR2 LQKENI. The CDR3 loop is CASSPTRGGTGELFF. CDR3 sequence (DNA): TGTGCCAGCTCCCCCACGCGGGGAGGCACCGGGGAGCTGTTTTTT.

V gene TRBV7-8 combines with J gene TRBJ1-2; 7 nucleotides match TRBD1. This CDR3 is built from 18 residues. Germline V gene lookup returns CDR1 SGHVS and CDR2 FQNEAQ. The V segment lost 1 base and the J segment 2 bases; nucleotides outside the gene matches: 13. The CDR3 is CASSLEVVPGQYNYGYTF. CDR3 DNA sequence: TGTGCCAGCAGCTTAGAAGTTGTCCCGGGACAGTACAACTATGGCTACACCTTC.

This clone was counted a single time. This same CDR3 is encoded by further DNA sequences in the sample. The chain combines TRBV5-1 with TRBJ2-2, with no clear D. This CDR3 region has 14 residues. The germline V and J ends were trimmed by 0 bases and 1 base, with 4 bases remaining between them. Germline V CDR1 and CDR2: SGHRS, YFSETQ. The CDR3 protein is CASSLGVNTGELFF. In DNA, the CDR3 is TGCGCCAGCAGCTTGGGCGTGAACACCGGGGAGCTGTTTTTT.

The rearrangement joins TRBV30 to TRBJ2-7, with TRBD1 identical over 10 bases. The CDR3 length is 15 residues. Germline V gene data show CDR1 as GTSNPN and CDR2 as SVGIG (reference sequence). J was trimmed by 4 bases and V by 3 bases; bases with no gene match: 9. CDR3 sequence reads: CAWRSPRTGGYEQYF. CDR3 sequence (DNA): TGTGCCTGGAGGAGTCCAAGGACAGGGGGTTACGAGCAGTACTTC.

The chain uses TRBV5-5 and TRBJ2-5; 11 bases agree with TRBD2. The germline V gene encodes CDR1 SGHKS and CDR2 YYEKEE (reference sequence). The CDR3 runs 16 residues. V lost 0 bases and J lost 2; bases outside the gene matches: 3. The CDR3: CASSLGGTSGQETQYF. The CDR3, as DNA: TGTGCCAGCAGCTTGGGTGGGACTAGCGGTCAAGAGACCCAGTACTTC. Full variable domain (remainder filled in from reference TRBV5-5 and TRBJ2-5): DAGVTQSPTHLIKTRGQQVTLRCSPISGHKSVSWYQQVLGQGPQFIFQYYEKEERGRGNFPDRFSARQFPNYSSELNVNALLLGDSALYLCASSLGGTSGQETQYFGPGTRLLVL.

The rearrangement joins TRBV29-1 to TRBJ2-5; perhaps D is TRBD1 or TRBD2 (5 bases each). The germline V and J ends were trimmed by 4 bases and 5 bases, with 20 bases remaining between them. From germline, CDR1 is SQVTM and CDR2 ANQGSEA. The CDR3 is made up of 15 amino acids. The CDR3 sequence is CSVGGTQNRWETQYF. In DNA form, the CDR3 reads TGCAGCGTTGGAGGGACGCAGAACCGGTGGGAGACCCAGTACTTC.

The V gene is TRBV7-9, the J gene TRBJ2-7; perhaps TRBD2 as D (6 bases). The V gene lost 10 bases and the J gene lost 0 bases, with 10 bases spanning the gap. The CDR3 loop spans 12 amino acids. Per the germline V gene, CDR1 is SEHNR and CDR2 is FQNEAQ (reference sequence). The CDR3 reads CAIRSGSYEQYF. CDR3 nucleotides: TGTGCCATCCGTAGCGGCTCCTACGAGCAGTACTTC.

This chain joins TRBV5-1 and TRBJ2-1; weak D call: TRBD2 (6 bases). The CDR3 covers 16 residues. Trimming shortened V by 3 bases and J by 2 bases, and 15 bases separated the two germline ends. Germline V lookup: CDR1 SGHRS, CDR2 YFSETQ. CDR3 in DNA: TGCGCCAGCAGCTCGCTAGCGTCTGCTCCCTACAATGAGCAGTTCTTC. Its translation is CASSSLASAPYNEQFF. Supplemented by reference TRBV5-1 and TRBJ2-1, the full variable domain reads KAGVTQTPRYLIKTRGQQVTLSCSPISGHRSVSWYQQTPGQGLQFLFEYFSETQRNKGNFPGRFSGRQFSNSRSEMNVSTLELGDSALYLCASSSLASAPYNEQFFGPGTRLTVL.

The chain carries TRBV14 and TRBJ2-5; D unclear. Germline V gives CDR1 SGHDN, CDR2 FVKESK. The CDR3 has 13 amino acids. V lost 2 bases and J 5 bases, leaving 9 bases between the germline ends. The CDR3 nucleotides are TGTGCCAGCAGCCAATTAGTATACGAGACCCAGTACTTC. Protein: CASSQLVYETQYF.

The chain couples TRBV18 to TRBJ1-2; D is ambiguous. The germline V gene encodes CDR1 KGHSH and CDR2 LQKENI. Trimming removed 3 bases from V and 6 bases from J, with 17 bases in between. This CDR3 is 15 amino acids long. CDR3 in amino acids: CASSPLAGRENGYTF. In DNA form, the CDR3 reads TGTGCCAGCTCACCCTTGGCCGGGCGTGAGAATGGCTACACCTTC.

The chain joins TRBV5-1 to TRBJ1-1, with D possibly TRBD1 on 6 matching bases. Germline assignment: CDR1 SGHRS and CDR2 YFSETQ. Trimming shortened V by 6 bases and J by 3 bases, and 18 bases separated the two germline ends. The CDR3 contains 15 residues. CDR3 sequence (DNA): TGCGCCAGCACCCGAAGCGGGGGGCGCGACACTGAAGCTTTCTTT. Translated: CASTRSGGRDTEAFF.

As for this clone: This sample includes further DNA sequences coding for the same CDR3. This sequence joins TRBV7-9 and TRBJ1-1, with a possible D match to TRBD1 (6 bases). The CDR3 spans 13 residues. Germline loops: CDR1 SEHNR, CDR2 FQNEAQ (reference sequence). V was shortened by 6 bases and J by 5 bases, with 13 bases between the two germline ends. DNA of the CDR3: TGTGCCAGCAGTTTCGGGGGGCGAACTGAAGCTTTCTTT. As protein: CASSFGGRTEAFF.

The chain couples TRBV7-6 to TRBJ2-5; D ambiguous. CDR1 SGHVS and CDR2 FNYEAQ come from the germline V gene. The CDR3 length is 18 residues. The V end lost 0 bases, the J end lost 5 bases, and 22 bases lay between the germline ends. The CDR3 DNA sequence: TGTGCCAGCAGCTTAGCGAGTTTCTCGAGGCCCGGTGGGGAGACCCAGTACTTC. This gives the protein CASSLASFSRPGGETQYF. The variable domain in full, with the rest retrieved from reference TRBV7-6 and TRBJ2-5, is GAGVSQSPRYKVTKRGQDVALRCDPISGHVSLYWYRQALGQGPEFLTYFNYEAQQDKSGLPNDRFSAERPEGSISTLTIQRTEQRDSAMYRCASSLASFSRPGGETQYFGPGTRLLVL.